A single sample gave rise to the 9 T cell receptor beta chains below, sequenced in a study of blood T cell repertoires in COVID-19. Generated by immunoSEQ multiplex PCR, the TCRdb table keeps only in-frame clones and is missing some. The data show 360,000 or so clones, approximately 89% seen once. The specimen sequenced was peripheral blood. These receptors were collected from a woman aged 55-69 years with COVID-19, enrolled during active disease.

The chain couples TRBV5-1 to TRBJ1-1; a weak D match, TRBD1 (6 bases). V lost 2 bases and J lost 7, with 12 bases in between. Germline assignment: CDR1 SGHRS and CDR2 YFSETQ. The CDR3 runs 13 residues. The CDR3 DNA reads as TGCGCCAGCAGCTTCGGGACATCGGTTGAAGCTTTCTTT. As protein: CASSFGTSVEAFF. Based on the CDR3 plus reference TRBV5-1 and TRBJ1-1, the full variable domain is KAGVTQTPRYLIKTRGQQVTLSCSPISGHRSVSWYQQTPGQGLQFLFEYFSETQRNKGNFPGRFSGRQFSNSRSEMNVSTLELGDSALYLCASSFGTSVEAFFGQGTRLTVV.

This chain's CDR3 is CASSVDFSTEAFF. The CDR3 DNA is TGTGCCAGCAGCGTAGATTTTTCCACTGAAGCTTTCTTT. The chain is built from TRBV7-3 and TRBJ1-1, with D unclear. V was shortened by 5 bases and J by 4 bases, with 11 bases between the two germline ends. The V gene's germline CDR1 is SGHTA and CDR2 FQGTGA. This CDR3 has 13 amino acids.

The CDR3 sequence: CASSISRGPRGSEQYF. DNA of the CDR3: TGTGCCAGCAGTATCTCAAGGGGCCCCCGGGGGAGCGAGCAGTACTTC. The rearrangement links TRBV28 to TRBJ2-7; D might be TRBD2 (6 bases). V was shortened by 5 bases and J by 6 bases, with 23 bases between the two germline ends. Germline V gene lookup returns CDR1 MDHEN and CDR2 SYDVKM. CDR3 length equals 16 residues.

The chain recombines TRBV19 with TRBJ1-1; D remains ambiguous. The CDR3 has 15 residues. The germline CDR1 and CDR2 sequences are LNHDA and SQIVND (reference sequence). V gave up 5 bases and J gave up 0 bases, with 13 bases separating them. The CDR3 sequence is CASSFGLYVNTEAFF. As DNA, the CDR3 is TGTGCCAGTAGTTTTGGACTTTACGTGAACACTGAAGCTTTCTTT.

The V and J genes are TRBV2 and TRBJ2-1, with 7 bases aligning to TRBD2. This CDR3 is built from 12 residues. The germline V gene encodes CDR1 SNHLY and CDR2 FYNNEI. V was pared by 6 bases and J by 11 bases, with 7 bases of the junction left unmatched. The CDR3 coding sequence is TGTGCCAGCAGGTTGGCGGGGGAGAAGCAGTTCTTC. Residues: CASRLAGEKQFF.

This clone was detected only once. V gene TRBV11-2 combines with J gene TRBJ2-3; a possible D gene is TRBD2 (7 bases). The V end lost 5 bases, the J end lost 0 bases, and 21 bases lay between the germline ends. The germline V gene has CDR1 SGHAT and CDR2 FQNNGV. The CDR3 runs 18 residues. The CDR3 spells CASSPTKFGGQSTDTQYF. The CDR3 region has the DNA TGTGCCAGCAGCCCCACCAAGTTCGGGGGGCAGAGCACAGATACGCAGTATTTT.

The gene calls are TRBV28 and TRBJ2-1; 8 bases are a match to TRBD2. The CDR3 loop spans 14 amino acids. V was clipped by 8 bases and J by 7 bases; unmatched bases: 10. Germline V gene lookup returns CDR1 MDHEN and CDR2 SYDVKM. The CDR3 protein is CASGPTSDWNEQFF. Here the CDR3 DNA reads TGTGCCAGCGGCCCGACTAGCGATTGGAATGAGCAGTTCTTC.

Only one count was recorded for this clone. CDR3 sequence reads: CASSYRRTGPSYGYTF. CDR3 nucleotides: TGTGCCAGCAGTTACCGCCGGACAGGACCTTCTTATGGCTACACCTTC. The chain combines TRBV6-5 with TRBJ1-2; 7 nucleotides match TRBD1. Germline values: CDR1 MNHEY, CDR2 SVGAGI. V lost 2 bases and J lost 5; bases outside the gene matches: 11. The CDR3 totals 16 residues.

In this sample, this clone turned up a few times. The J gene is TRBJ2-1, the V gene TRBV3-1 (or the pseudogene TRBV3-2); TRBD2 is a possible D gene (6 bases). Germline V gene lookup returns CDR1 LGHDT and CDR2 YNNKEL (reference sequence). Trimming took off 3 bases at V and 6 bases at J, with 15 bases between the two ends. The length of the CDR3 is 15 residues. The CDR3 protein is CASSHYGRGVNEQFF. CDR3 bases: TGTGCCAGCAGCCACTACGGGCGGGGAGTCAATGAGCAGTTCTTC.